A selection of T cell receptor beta chains follows, all from one sample in a study of T cell responses to AZD1222 COVID-19 vaccine. Produced via immunoSEQ multiplex PCR; TCRdb's table is partial and in-frame only. Of around 69,000 clones listed, roughly 84% are singletons. Here the sequenced sample was peripheral blood, taken on day 0 of AZD1222 vaccination. Receptor source: an adult in good health. Each CDR3 is given with its conserved first and last residue. Each record gives: clone size, J gene, V gene, D gene, CDR3 DNA, CDR3 protein. D genes are given only for firm matches. Clone size appears in some rows only: once, few, many, or a class for an expanded clone.

abundance: .
j_gene: TRBJ2-5
v_gene: TRBV3-1/TRBV3-2
d_gene: .
CDR3nt: TGTGCCAGCAGCCAAGGATCACCTGCATTGGGGGAGACCCAGTACTTC
CDR3aa: CASSQGSPALGETQYF

abundance: .
j_gene: TRBJ1-4
v_gene: TRBV19
d_gene: .
CDR3nt: TGTGCCAGTAGTACGGGCCCTCGAAATGAAAAACTGTTTTTT
CDR3aa: CASSTGPRNEKLFF

abundance: .
j_gene: TRBJ1-4
v_gene: TRBV19
d_gene: .
CDR3nt: TGTGCCAGTAGGGACCGGGGAAATGAAAAACTGTTTTTT
CDR3aa: CASRDRGNEKLFF

abundance: .
j_gene: TRBJ2-7
v_gene: TRBV6-5
d_gene: TRBD1
CDR3nt: TGTGCCAGCCGTATCGGACAGGGGGCAAGGTACGAGCAGTACTTC
CDR3aa: CASRIGQGARYEQYF

abundance: .
j_gene: TRBJ1-4
v_gene: TRBV19
d_gene: .
CDR3nt: TGTGCCAGTAGACCGGTGGCCGGGGGTGAAAAACTGTTTTTT
CDR3aa: CASRPVAGGEKLFF

abundance: .
j_gene: TRBJ2-7
v_gene: TRBV7-2
d_gene: .
CDR3nt: TGTGCCAGCAGCCAGACTCGGGGTTACGAGCAGTACTTC
CDR3aa: CASSQTRGYEQYF

abundance: .
j_gene: TRBJ2-2
v_gene: TRBV7-9
d_gene: TRBD1
CDR3nt: TGTGCCAGCAGCTTGGGGACAGGGGGCACCACCGGGGAGCTGTTTTTT
CDR3aa: CASSLGTGGTTGELFF

abundance: .
j_gene: TRBJ1-1
v_gene: TRBV7-9
d_gene: .
CDR3nt: TGTGCCAGCAGCTTCGGCTTTTACACTGAAGCTTTCTTT
CDR3aa: CASSFGFYTEAFF

abundance: .
j_gene: TRBJ1-1
v_gene: TRBV5-1
d_gene: TRBD1
CDR3nt: TGCGCCAGCAGCTTGGCGGTAGGACAGGGGAACACTGAAGCTTTCTTT
CDR3aa: CASSLAVGQGNTEAFF

abundance: .
j_gene: TRBJ1-1
v_gene: TRBV21-1
d_gene: .
CDR3nt: TGTGCCAGCAGCACAAGCCGCCTTGGAAGGAACACTGAAGCTTTCTTT
CDR3aa: CASSTSRLGRNTEAFF

abundance: .
j_gene: TRBJ1-1
v_gene: TRBV7-8
d_gene: .
CDR3nt: TGTGCCAGCAGCTTAGGGGTGGGTTTGAACACTGAAGCTTTCTTT
CDR3aa: CASSLGVGLNTEAFF

abundance: .
j_gene: TRBJ2-1
v_gene: TRBV7-2
d_gene: .
CDR3nt: TGTGCCAGCAGCTTGTTGGCCCCTGGTGAGCAGTTCTTC
CDR3aa: CASSLLAPGEQFF

abundance: .
j_gene: TRBJ2-1
v_gene: TRBV14
d_gene: TRBD2
CDR3nt: TGTGCCAGCAGCCAAAGGCGGGGGGCCCGAAATTACAATGAGCAGTTCTTC
CDR3aa: CASSQRRGARNYNEQFF

abundance: once
j_gene: TRBJ2-7
v_gene: TRBV4-1
d_gene: TRBD2
CDR3nt: TGCGCCAGCAGCCAAGGAGGTATAGCGGGGGCTGCCTCCTACGAGCAGTACTTC
CDR3aa: CASSQGGIAGAASYEQYF

abundance: .
j_gene: TRBJ1-4
v_gene: TRBV6-5
d_gene: .
CDR3nt: TGTGCCAGCACCGAGTGGGCCGGGACTAATGAAAAACTGTTTTTT
CDR3aa: CASTEWAGTNEKLFF

abundance: .
j_gene: TRBJ2-1
v_gene: TRBV11-2
d_gene: .
CDR3nt: TGTGCCAGCAGCTTACAAAACAATGAGCAGTTCTTC
CDR3aa: CASSLQNNEQFF

abundance: .
j_gene: TRBJ2-3
v_gene: TRBV18
d_gene: .
CDR3nt: TGTGCCAGCTCACCACGACTCGAGGATACGCAGTATTTT
CDR3aa: CASSPRLEDTQYF

abundance: .
j_gene: TRBJ2-4
v_gene: TRBV29-1
d_gene: .
CDR3nt: TGCAGCGCGACAGGTGTGGTGAAAAACATTCAGTACTTC
CDR3aa: CSATGVVKNIQYF

abundance: .
j_gene: TRBJ2-1
v_gene: TRBV5-1
d_gene: .
CDR3nt: TGCGCCAGCAGCTTGGCGGGGGCCTTCTACAATGAGCAGTTCTTC
CDR3aa: CASSLAGAFYNEQFF

abundance: .
j_gene: TRBJ1-3
v_gene: TRBV9
d_gene: .
CDR3nt: TGTGCCAGCAGCGTAGCCAGCGACTCTGGAAACACCATATATTTT
CDR3aa: CASSVASDSGNTIYF

abundance: .
j_gene: TRBJ2-3
v_gene: TRBV7-2
d_gene: TRBD2
CDR3nt: TGTGCCAGCAGCTTTACGGGGGGGACAGATACGCAGTATTTT
CDR3aa: CASSFTGGTDTQYF

abundance: .
j_gene: TRBJ2-7
v_gene: TRBV9
d_gene: .
CDR3nt: TGTGCCAGCAGCGTAGCTCCGTTGGGCTCCTACGAGCAGTACTTC
CDR3aa: CASSVAPLGSYEQYF

abundance: .
j_gene: TRBJ2-2
v_gene: TRBV6-6
d_gene: .
CDR3nt: TGTGCCAGCAGTCCCGATCTACTAGGTGCCCACACCGGGGAGCTGTTTTTT
CDR3aa: CASSPDLLGAHTGELFF

abundance: few
j_gene: TRBJ2-7
v_gene: TRBV5-6
d_gene: TRBD1
CDR3nt: TGTGCCAGCAGCCAGACAGGGAACGAGCAGTACTTC
CDR3aa: CASSQTGNEQYF

abundance: .
j_gene: TRBJ2-5
v_gene: TRBV2
d_gene: .
CDR3nt: TGTGCCACGAAAGGGGGGACCTCGCAAGAGACCCAGTACTTC
CDR3aa: CATKGGTSQETQYF

abundance: .
j_gene: TRBJ1-3
v_gene: TRBV28
d_gene: .
CDR3nt: TGTGCCAGCAGTTTGCAGGGGACTGGTGGAAACACCATATATTTT
CDR3aa: CASSLQGTGGNTIYF

abundance: .
j_gene: TRBJ2-3
v_gene: TRBV5-6
d_gene: TRBD2
CDR3nt: TGTGCCAGCAGCTTGGTCCCAGCGGGGGGATCCACAGATACGCAGTATTTT
CDR3aa: CASSLVPAGGSTDTQYF

abundance: .
j_gene: TRBJ2-7
v_gene: TRBV4-3
d_gene: .
CDR3nt: TGCGCCAGCAGCCAAGAAGGTGGGGAGGACTACGAGCAGTACTTC
CDR3aa: CASSQEGGEDYEQYF

abundance: .
j_gene: TRBJ2-2
v_gene: TRBV5-1
d_gene: TRBD2
CDR3nt: TGCGCCAGCAGCTTACCGCGACTAGCGGGGGGCACCGGGGAGCTGTTTTTT
CDR3aa: CASSLPRLAGGTGELFF

abundance: .
j_gene: TRBJ1-1
v_gene: TRBV28
d_gene: .
CDR3nt: TGTGCCAGCAGCCATCGTCCGGACGTATCTGGAGCTTTCTTT
CDR3aa: CASSHRPDVSGAFF

abundance: many
j_gene: TRBJ2-2
v_gene: TRBV5-1
d_gene: .
CDR3nt: TGCGCCAGCAGCTTTTACGGCCCCTCGGACGGGGAGCTGTTTTTT
CDR3aa: CASSFYGPSDGELFF

abundance: .
j_gene: TRBJ2-1
v_gene: TRBV4-2
d_gene: TRBD2
CDR3nt: TGTGCCAGCAGGCGATACCCCGGGCTAGCGGGGGGCTCGGTCTTTGGTGAGCAGTTCTTC
CDR3aa: CASRRYPGLAGGSVFGEQFF

abundance: .
j_gene: TRBJ1-1
v_gene: TRBV5-1
d_gene: .
CDR3nt: TGCGCCAGCAGCTTCGACGGCATGAACACTGAAGCTTTCTTT
CDR3aa: CASSFDGMNTEAFF

abundance: .
j_gene: TRBJ1-2
v_gene: TRBV12-3/TRBV12-4
d_gene: .
CDR3nt: TGTGCCAGCAGTTTGGCCAGGGGCTATGGCTACACCTTC
CDR3aa: CASSLARGYGYTF

abundance: .
j_gene: TRBJ1-1
v_gene: TRBV25-1
d_gene: .
CDR3nt: TGTGCCAGCAGTGAATCAGAGACAGTTGAATGGTGTACTGAAGCTTTCTTT
CDR3aa: CASSESETVEWCTEAFF

abundance: .
j_gene: TRBJ2-6
v_gene: TRBV9
d_gene: TRBD1
CDR3nt: TGTGCCAGCAGCATCACAGGGGGATTAGGGGCCAACGTCCTGACTTTC
CDR3aa: CASSITGGLGANVLTF

abundance: few
j_gene: TRBJ1-5
v_gene: TRBV19
d_gene: .
CDR3nt: TGTGCCAGTAGTAGCGACCCGGCCTATCAGCCCCAGCATTTT
CDR3aa: CASSSDPAYQPQHF